This T cell receptor beta chain was profiled in a study of blood T cell repertoires in COVID-19. The overall study: From the United States, Italy and Spain came samples of acute and convalescent COVID-19. Sample material is recorded as cDNA or gDNA derived from T cells, B-cell-depleted T cells, or PBMCs.

V lost 0 bases, J lost 9 bases, and 14 bases lay in between. CDR1 KGHDR and CDR2 SFDVKD come from the germline V gene. This CDR3 region has 15 residues. The data were produced by immunoSEQ multiplex PCR, yet TCRdb's version contains in-frame clones alone and is incomplete. The profile shows some 180,000 clones, approximately 79% of them singletons. Specimen: peripheral blood. This sequence was found in a man aged 45 to 65 who had recovered from COVID-19. The chain carries TRBV24-1 and TRBJ2-1; maybe TRBD1 (7 bases). The DNA of the CDR3 is TGTGCCACCAGTGATTTGAGGAGGGGGCGAGGTGAGCAGTTCTTC. Residues: CATSDLRRGRGEQFF.